What follows is one T cell receptor beta chain and its context. Enrolled through a virtual design, the participants were between about 18 and 89 years of age and came from about two dozen US areas. Self-reported history from a screening survey and questionnaire set each donor's cohort. Recovery among Cohort 3 donors was established by two negative PCRs, clearance, or symptom resolution. The sample originates from a study of blood T cell repertoires in COVID-19. Repertoires were generated with immunoSEQ multiplex PCR, while TCRdb's copy carries only in-frame clones and drops some. Of approximately 310,000 clones listed, 89% are singletons. The receptor was derived from a man in his sixties who had recovered from COVID-19. The source material was PBMCs or T cells enriched from blood (not recorded which).

For the CDR3, the DNA is TGCGCCAGCAGTTCGGGACTAGCGGGAGGGCGGACCGGGGAGCTGTTTTTT. This translates into CASSSGLAGGRTGELFF. The chain couples TRBV5-1 to TRBJ2-2; 16 bases line up with TRBD2. V was clipped by 5 bases and J by 5 bases; unmatched bases: 6. The CDR3 has 17 residues. Germline V gives CDR1 SGHRS, CDR2 YFSETQ.